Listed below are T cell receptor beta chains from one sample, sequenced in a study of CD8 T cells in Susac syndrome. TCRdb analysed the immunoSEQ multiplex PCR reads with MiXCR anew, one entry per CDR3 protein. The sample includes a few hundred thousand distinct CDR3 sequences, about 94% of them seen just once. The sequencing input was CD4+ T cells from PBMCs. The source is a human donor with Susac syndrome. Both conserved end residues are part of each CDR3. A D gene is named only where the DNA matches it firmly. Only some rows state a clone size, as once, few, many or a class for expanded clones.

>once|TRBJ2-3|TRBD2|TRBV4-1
TGCGCCAGCAGCCCGGTAGGGCTAGCGGCGAGCACAGATACGCAGTATTTT
CASSPVGLAASTDTQYF
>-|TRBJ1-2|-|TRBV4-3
TGCGCCAGCAGCCAAGAAGGGAAGGGGGGATATGGCTACACCTTC
CASSQEGKGGYGYTF
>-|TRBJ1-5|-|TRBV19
TGTGCCAGTAGTATGGTCAGGGGTGGCAATCAGCCCCAGCATTTT
CASSMVRGGNQPQHF
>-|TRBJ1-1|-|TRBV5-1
TGCGCCAGCAGCGCGGACTACCAAAGCACTGAAGCTTTCTTT
CASSADYQSTEAFF
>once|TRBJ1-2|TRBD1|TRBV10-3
TGTGCCATCAGCAGACAGGGAGGGGATGGCTACACCTTC
CAISRQGGDGYTF
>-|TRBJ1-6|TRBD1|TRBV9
TGTGCCAGCAGCGTAGTGGGGACAGCTCCCGGGAGTTCACCCCTCCACTTT
CASSVVGTAPGSSPLHF
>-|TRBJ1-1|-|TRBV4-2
TGTGCCAGCAGCCAAGAGGTGACCGTCGGTTCGGGCACTGAAGCTTTCTTT
CASSQEVTVGSGTEAFF
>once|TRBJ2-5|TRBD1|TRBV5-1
TGCGCCAGCAGCTTGGCCCTACAGGGGGTGTGGGAGACCCAGTACTTC
CASSLALQGVWETQYF
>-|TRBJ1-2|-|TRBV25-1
TGTGCCAGCAGTGGCAAAGGGTATGGCTACACCTTC
CASSGKGYGYTF
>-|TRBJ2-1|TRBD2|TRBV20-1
TGCAGTGCTAGAGCGGGGAGTGGGGGGGACAATGAGCAGTTCTTC
CSARAGSGGDNEQFF
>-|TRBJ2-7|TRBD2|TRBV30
TGTGCCTGGAGTGTAGGCGGGGGAGAGCAGTACTTC
CAWSVGGGEQYF
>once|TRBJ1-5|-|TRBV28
TGTGCCAGCAGTTTAAACTGGGGCAATCAGCCCCAGCATTTT
CASSLNWGNQPQHF
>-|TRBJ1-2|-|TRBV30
TGTGCCTGGAGTCCTCACGGCGATGGCTACACCTTC
CAWSPHGDGYTF
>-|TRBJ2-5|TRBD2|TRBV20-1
TGCAGTGCTACCGATAGGGCTAGCGGGGACCAAGAGACCCAGTACTTC
CSATDRASGDQETQYF
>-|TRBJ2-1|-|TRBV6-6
TGTGCCAGCAGTTCAGCGGTCAATGAGCAGTTCTTC
CASSSAVNEQFF
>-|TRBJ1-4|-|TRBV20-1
TGCAGTGCTCGGTTGGGTGAAAAACTGTTTTTT
CSARLGEKLFF
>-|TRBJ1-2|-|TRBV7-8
TGTGCCAGCAGCTTAGTCCGTTCAGAACACGGCTACACCTTC
CASSLVRSEHGYTF
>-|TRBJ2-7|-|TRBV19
TGTGCCAGTAGTATCGGGACACCCAACTACGAGCAGTACTTC
CASSIGTPNYEQYF
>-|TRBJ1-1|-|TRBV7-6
TGTGCCAGCAGCTTAGCGTTTCACGGGGACACTGAAGCTTTCTTT
CASSLAFHGDTEAFF
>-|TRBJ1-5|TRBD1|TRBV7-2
TGTGCCAGCAGCGTCCGGGACAGGTTTAATCAGCCCCAGCATTTT
CASSVRDRFNQPQHF
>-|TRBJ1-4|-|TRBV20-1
TGCAGTGCTAGAGATGGTACCTCACGCGAAAAACTGTTTTTT
CSARDGTSREKLFF
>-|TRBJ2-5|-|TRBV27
TGTGCCAGCAGTTTAAACGTCATACAAGAGACCCAGTACTTC
CASSLNVIQETQYF
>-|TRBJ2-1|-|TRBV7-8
TGTGCCAGCAGCCCGGACAGAAACAATGAGCAGTTCTTC
CASSPDRNNEQFF
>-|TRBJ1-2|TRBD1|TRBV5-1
TGCGCCAGCAGGTGGGAAGGGACAGGTCACTACACCTTC
CASRWEGTGHYTF
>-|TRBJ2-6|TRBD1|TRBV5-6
TGTGCCAGCAGCTTGGACAGGGGGCTTTCAGGGGCCAACGTCCTGACTTTC
CASSLDRGLSGANVLTF
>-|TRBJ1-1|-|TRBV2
TGTGCCAGCAGTGTAGGGGGGACACTGAACACTGAAGCTTTCTTT
CASSVGGTLNTEAFF
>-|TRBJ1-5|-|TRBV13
TGTGCCAGCAGCTTAACTCCGGATCAGCCCCAGCATTTT
CASSLTPDQPQHF
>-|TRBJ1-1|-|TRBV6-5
TGTGCCAGCAGAGAACAGGGATTGAACACTGAAGCTTTCTTT
CASREQGLNTEAFF
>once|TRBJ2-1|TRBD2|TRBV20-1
TGCAGTGCTAGTAACCCCCGGGGGGGCCAAGACAATGAGCAGTTCTTC
CSASNPRGGQDNEQFF